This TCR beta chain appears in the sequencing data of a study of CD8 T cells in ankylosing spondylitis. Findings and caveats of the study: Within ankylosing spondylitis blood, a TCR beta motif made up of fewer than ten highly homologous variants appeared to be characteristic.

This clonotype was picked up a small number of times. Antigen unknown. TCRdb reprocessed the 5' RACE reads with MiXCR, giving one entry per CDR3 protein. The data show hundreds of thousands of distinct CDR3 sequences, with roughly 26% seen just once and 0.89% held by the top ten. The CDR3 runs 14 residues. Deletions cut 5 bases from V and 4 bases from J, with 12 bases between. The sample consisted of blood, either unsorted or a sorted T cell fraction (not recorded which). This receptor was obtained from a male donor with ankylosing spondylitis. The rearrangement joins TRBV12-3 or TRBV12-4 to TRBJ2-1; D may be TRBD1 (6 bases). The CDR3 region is CASSEQGYYNEQFF. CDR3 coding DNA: TGTGCCAGCAGTGAACAGGGATATTACAATGAGCAGTTCTTC.